The 8 T cell receptor beta chains listed next were all sequenced from one sample in a study of T-cell reconstitution after alpha-beta-depleted transplantation in children. Unique molecular identifiers were incorporated when the TCRbeta library was constructed. TCRdb recomputed calls from the PCR reads with MiXCR, one row per CDR3 protein. The data contain 120,000 or so distinct CDR3 sequences, under 30% of them singletons. The specimen was PBMCs, mostly from graft donor cells, collected 180 days after TCRalphabeta/CD19-depleted stem cell transplant. The receptors here all came from a male patient between 2 and 10 years old who had a stem cell transplant for chronic granulomatous disease, so the T cells may come from the graft donor.

In DNA form, the CDR3 reads TGCAGCGCGGCCACCTACTCGGGGGATAAAATAGCCCAGTACTTC. Translating it yields CSAATYSGDKIAQYF. V and J are TRBV20-1 and TRBJ2-5; possibly TRBD2 for D (6 bases). The V gene's germline CDR1 is DFQATT and CDR2 SNEGSKA (reference sequence). CDR3 length equals 15 residues.

The chain joins TRBV12-3 or TRBV12-4 to TRBJ1-5; possibly TRBD1 for D (6 bases). The CDR3 runs to 14 residues. Trimming took 5 bases from V and 1 from J, leaving 9 bases between them. In DNA, the CDR3 is TGTGCCAGCAGTCTACAGGGAAGCAATCAGCCCCAGCATTTT. Protein product: CASSLQGSNQPQHF.

This clonotype has at least ten counts. The J gene is TRBJ1-5, the V gene TRBV20-1; D possibly corresponds to TRBD1 (5 bases). Trimming stripped 6 bases from V and 2 bases from J, with 14 bases between. CDR1 is DFQATT, CDR2 SNEGSKA, per germline (reference sequence). This CDR3 has 14 amino acids. CDR3 sequence: CSATHTGGNQPQHF. The CDR3 DNA is TGCAGTGCCACACACACAGGAGGCAATCAGCCCCAGCATTTT.

This clonotype has at least ten counts. The CDR3 reads CASSYLAGGPTDTQYF. DNA for the CDR3: TGCGCCAGCAGCTACCTAGCGGGAGGCCCCACAGATACGCAGTATTTT. V is TRBV5-1 and J is TRBJ2-3; 11 positions agree with TRBD2. The CDR3 is made up of 16 amino acids. Germline V CDR1 and CDR2: SGHRS, YFSETQ. V lost 3 bases to trimming and J lost 2 bases; unmatched junction nucleotides: 5.

This rearrangement joins TRBV5-1 to TRBJ2-1; 10 bases align to TRBD2. Germline V gene lookup returns CDR1 SGHRS and CDR2 YFSETQ. V lost 4 bases, J lost 5 bases, and 3 bases stayed unmatched. This CDR3 has 14 amino acids. The CDR3 spells CASSAAGGHNEQFF. The CDR3 DNA is TGCGCCAGCAGCGCAGCGGGGGGGCACAATGAGCAGTTCTTC.

This clonotype has ten or more counts. This chain uses TRBV24-1 with TRBJ2-7; unclear D gene. The CDR3 sequence is 11 residues long. Germline-derived CDR1 and CDR2 are KGHDR and SFDVKD. Deletions cut 8 bases from V and 3 bases from J, with 7 bases between. In DNA, the CDR3 is TGTGCCACCAATGGGATCTACGAGCAGTACTTC. It encodes CATNGIYEQYF.

The chain employs TRBV7-2 and TRBJ2-2; 14 nucleotides match TRBD2. The V gene's germline CDR1 is SGHTA and CDR2 FQGNSA. The CDR3 sequence is 17 residues long. Trimming at V came to 4 bases and at J to 3 bases, leaving 4 bases not matched to a gene. The CDR3 here is CASSSTGLAGDTGELFF. The CDR3 nucleotides are TGTGCCAGCAGCTCGACGGGACTAGCGGGGGACACCGGGGAGCTGTTTTTT. The whole variable domain, remainder taken from reference TRBV7-2 and TRBJ2-2, is GAGVSQSPSNKVTEKGKDVELRCDPISGHTALYWYRQSLGQGLEFLIYFQGNSAPDKSGLPSDRFSAERTGGSVSTLTIQRTQQEDSAVYLCASSSTGLAGDTGELFFGEGSRLTVL.

This clonotype was seen at least ten times. The J gene is TRBJ2-7, the V gene TRBV7-2; D ambiguous. V shed 8 bases and J shed 6 bases, with 11 bases lying between them. Germline lookup yields CDR1 SGHTA and CDR2 FQGNSA. This CDR3 is 11 amino acids long. The CDR3 DNA follows: TGTGCCAGCCCCCCCCACTGCGAGCAGTACTTC. Protein sequence: CASPPHCEQYF.